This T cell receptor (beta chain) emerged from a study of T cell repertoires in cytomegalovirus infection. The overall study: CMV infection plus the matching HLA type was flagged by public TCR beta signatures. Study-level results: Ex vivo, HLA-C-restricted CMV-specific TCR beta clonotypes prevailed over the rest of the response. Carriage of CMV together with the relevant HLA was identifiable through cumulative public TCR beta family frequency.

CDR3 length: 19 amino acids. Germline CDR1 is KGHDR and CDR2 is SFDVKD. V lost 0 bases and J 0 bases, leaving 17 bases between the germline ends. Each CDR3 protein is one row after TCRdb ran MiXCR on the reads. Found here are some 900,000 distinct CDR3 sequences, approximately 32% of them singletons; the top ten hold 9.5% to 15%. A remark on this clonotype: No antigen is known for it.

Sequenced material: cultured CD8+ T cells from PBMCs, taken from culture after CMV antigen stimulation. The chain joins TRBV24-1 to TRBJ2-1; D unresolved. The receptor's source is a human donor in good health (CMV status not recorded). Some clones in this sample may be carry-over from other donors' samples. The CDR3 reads CATSDLQARGKDSYNEQFF. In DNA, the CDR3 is TGTGCCACCAGTGATTTGCAGGCCCGTGGGAAGGACTCCTACAATGAGCAGTTCTTC.